This T cell receptor beta chain was identified during a study of blood T cell repertoires in COVID-19. Study background: COVID-19 samples from acute and convalescent phases originated in the United States, Italy and Spain.

Source study methods: Estimates of nucleated cell counts were drawn from the amplification of reference gene primers. Some clones are missing from TCRdb's copy, which holds only in-frame ones; the method was immunoSEQ multiplex PCR. The V and J calls and clone size are taken from that table; D and trimming were inferred from the DNA. This table has about 440,000 clones, about 90% appearing once. The CDR3 is 15 amino acids. Germline V gene lookup returns CDR1 MDHEN and CDR2 SYDVKM. V gave up 2 bases and J gave up 3 bases; unmatched junction bases: 7. The sequenced sample was PBMCs or T cells enriched from blood (not recorded which). The chain couples TRBV28 to TRBJ2-7; 7 bases align to TRBD1. This sequence originates from a woman between 18 and 29 years old with acute COVID-19. CDR3 coding DNA: TGTGCCAGCAGTTTAGCCGGGACAGCAGTCTACGAGCAGTACTTC. Protein sequence: CASSLAGTAVYEQYF.